The entry below gives a single T cell receptor (beta chain) sequence along with its context. Its antigen remains undetermined. Base-call qualities are not available, and no considerably larger clone is one nucleotide away. Library preparation used the immunoSEQ multiplex PCR assay. Processing in the source paper ran as follows. A statistical classification framework was developed to diagnose cytomegalovirus status using the catalog of TCR beta chain sequences. TCRdb obtained this table from immuneACCESS and retained in-frame rearrangements with V and J assigned. These tables miss some clones; where compared with another copy, unresolved V genes account for less than half of the shortfall, and the remainder is unexplained. V and J calls and clone size come straight from that table; D and trimming were deduced from the DNA. Here the sample has about 160,000 clones; roughly nine tenths occur a single time. 3% to 3.5% of the sample is held by the ten biggest clonotypes.

Separate from the roughly 700-subject first cohort, the validation cohort of 120 subjects was the group to which the donors belonged. The CDR3 sequence holds 14 residues, the cysteine and phenylalanine included. The read is trimmed to its CDR3 DNA, 42 bases read in frame from base 1. The germline V gene sets CDR1 to SGHAT and CDR2 to FQNNGV. V sheds 4 bases and J sheds 0 bases, leaving 6 bases between their ends. This sample is part of a study of cytomegalovirus exposure and HLA in healthy donors (dated by TCRdb to about 2017). With regard to the full study: According to a later analysis, one platform produced both the 100 to 150 validation repertoires and the approximately 600 repertoires of the first cohort. The study was designed to test whether signatures of past pathogen exposure could be identified by cataloging public T cell receptors. Besides the first cohort of roughly 640 subjects, a separate validation cohort made up of over a hundred different subjects was used. To predict cytomegalovirus infection status, the study brought together high-throughput TCR immunosequencing, statistical association of individual TCRs with disease status, and machine learning. The full study reports these points: While some public TCRs were present in many individuals, most TCR sequences turned up only very rarely across donors. Three of the identified cytomegalovirus-associated TCR beta chains were confirmed in vitro to be specific for cytomegalovirus antigens. A later analysis had no HLA typing for the validation cohort, so co-occurrence there was scored across all 120 or so repertoires. The classifier was reported to diagnose cytomegalovirus status with high specificity and sensitivity in both the original and validation cohorts. In a later analysis, TCRs clustered in the first cohort were found to also tend to co-occur in the 110 or so validation repertoires, with about 94% of cluster scores above 0. It was suggested by the authors that the approach could potentially be generalized to other disease states and immunological phenotypes. A total of about 180 TCR beta chains were listed by the study as associated with cytomegalovirus.

The chain employs TRBV11-2 and TRBJ2-2; the D gene remains uncertain. The sequence derives from a woman between 18 and 29 years old in good health and CMV-seropositive. Input material: PBMCs. The bases are TGTGCCAGCAGCTCCCACACGAACACCGGGGAGCTGTTTTTT. This encodes CASSSHTNTGELFF.